The 20 T cell receptor beta chains given below trace back to one sample, sequenced in a study of blood T cell repertoires in COVID-19. TCRdb keeps only in-frame clones here, not all; method: immunoSEQ multiplex PCR. The sample holds about 140,000 clones, approximately 88% seen once. Sequences were obtained from peripheral blood. The receptor source for this set is a woman in her fifties or sixties with acute or convalescent COVID-19.

V usage is TRBV13 and J usage is TRBJ2-5, with 8 bases fitting TRBD1. Germline loops: CDR1 PRHDT, CDR2 FYEKMQ (reference sequence). Germline trimming cut 5 bases from V and 1 base from J; bases unmatched to any gene: 6. CDR3 size: 15 residues. Written as DNA, the CDR3 is TGTGCCAGCAGCAGACCCGGACAGGGCCAAGAGACCCAGTACTTC. It translates to CASSRPGQGQETQYF.

The chain employs TRBV9 and TRBJ2-1, with 11 bases fitting TRBD1. Germline CDR1 SGDLS, CDR2 YYNGEE. Trimming took 0 bases from V and 4 from J; bases not matched to a gene: 3. The CDR3 runs 16 residues. CDR3 in DNA: TGTGCCAGCAGCGTAGTGGGACAGGGGGTGTACAATGAGCAGTTCTTC. Protein sequence: CASSVVGQGVYNEQFF.

The chain couples TRBV9 to TRBJ1-4; 7 nucleotides agree with TRBD1. This CDR3 has 14 amino acids. V lost 2 bases, J lost 7 bases, and 5 bases stayed unmatched. Germline values: CDR1 SGDLS, CDR2 YYNGEE. The CDR3 region has the DNA TGTGCCAGCAGCGTGGGGACAGAGGGTGAAAAACTGTTTTTT. This codes for CASSVGTEGEKLFF. The whole variable domain, filled in from reference TRBV9 and TRBJ1-4, reads DSGVTQTPKHLITATGQRVTLRCSPRSGDLSVYWYQQSLDQGLQFLIQYYNGEERAKGNILERFSAQQFPDLHSELNLSSLELGDSALYFCASSVGTEGEKLFFGSGTQLSVL.

The chain couples TRBV11-3 to TRBJ2-7; D remains ambiguous. This CDR3 spans 13 amino acids. Trimming took off 0 bases at V and 7 bases at J, with 10 bases between the two ends. CDR1 is SGHNT and CDR2 is YENEEA in the germline V gene. The CDR3 protein is CASSLEPLGEQYF. The CDR3 DNA is TGTGCCAGCAGCTTAGAACCCCTCGGGGAGCAGTACTTC.

The rearrangement links TRBV5-1 to TRBJ2-3; 7 bases fit TRBD1. Germline loops: CDR1 SGHRS, CDR2 YFSETQ. CDR3 size: 16 residues. V shed 2 bases and J 5 bases; nucleotides not matched to a gene: 11. The DNA for the CDR3 is TGCGCCAGCAGCTTACCCGACAGGGCGGTATTAGATACGCAGTATTTT. Amino acids: CASSLPDRAVLDTQYF. Supplemented by reference TRBV5-1 and TRBJ2-3, the full variable domain reads KAGVTQTPRYLIKTRGQQVTLSCSPISGHRSVSWYQQTPGQGLQFLFEYFSETQRNKGNFPGRFSGRQFSNSRSEMNVSTLELGDSALYLCASSLPDRAVLDTQYFGPGTRLTVL.

The CDR3 here is CASSMRDRDNQPQHF. For the CDR3, the DNA is TGTGCCAGTAGTATGAGGGACAGGGACAATCAGCCCCAGCATTTT. The chain combines TRBV19 with TRBJ1-5; 9 bases agree with TRBD1. The CDR3 is made up of 15 amino acids. V shed 3 bases and J 3 bases; nucleotides not matched to a gene: 3. The germline V gene encodes CDR1 LNHDA and CDR2 SQIVND (reference sequence).

V and J are TRBV18 and TRBJ1-2, with TRBD1 identical over 7 bases. Germline CDR1 and CDR2: KGHSH and LQKENI. V gave up 3 bases and J gave up 3 bases; unmatched junction bases: 7. The CDR3 consists of 15 residues. The chain's CDR3 is CASSPRQGWDYGYTF. CDR3 sequence (DNA): TGTGCCAGCTCACCGCGACAGGGCTGGGACTATGGCTACACCTTC.

V is TRBV6-4 and J is TRBJ1-1; 9 bases map to TRBD1. This CDR3 spans 13 amino acids. V was clipped by 6 bases and J by 6 bases; unmatched bases: 5. Germline loops: CDR1 MRHNA, CDR2 SNTAGT. CDR3 DNA: TGTGCCAGCAGCCGGGACAGGGAGGCTGAAGCTTTCTTT. Amino acid sequence: CASSRDREAEAFF.

The CDR3, as DNA: TGTGCCAGTAGTATTGGGGCACTTGAAGCTTTCTTT. Translated: CASSIGALEAFF. The chain carries TRBV19 and TRBJ1-1; possible D gene TRBD1, 5 bases. The CDR3 runs 12 residues. Deletions cut 3 bases from V and 7 bases from J, with 9 bases between. The germline gives CDR1 LNHDA, CDR2 SQIVND (reference sequence).

This clone turned up a few times. This chain uses TRBV24-1 with TRBJ2-7, with 7 bases that match TRBD1. V lost 2 bases, J lost 0 bases, and 9 bases stayed unmatched. CDR3 length: 17 amino acids. Germline V CDR1 and CDR2: KGHDR, SFDVKD. Here the CDR3 reads CATSDSTRDSISYEQYF. DNA for the CDR3: TGTGCCACCAGTGATTCCACCAGGGACAGCATCTCCTACGAGCAGTACTTC.

A single count supports this clone. The chain couples TRBV3-1 (or the pseudogene TRBV3-2) to TRBJ2-1; 7 bases map to TRBD1. The germline CDR1 and CDR2 sequences are LGHDT and YNNKEL (reference sequence). This CDR3 region has 16 residues. Germline trimming cut 3 bases from V and 6 bases from J; bases unmatched to any gene: 11. The CDR3 coding sequence is TGTGCCAGCAGCCAGCCGTTGAGGGCAGGGGGCAATGAGCAGTTCTTC. Amino acids: CASSQPLRAGGNEQFF.

The chain carries TRBV7-8 and TRBJ2-1; 10 nucleotides agree with TRBD1. Germline lookup yields CDR1 SGHVS and CDR2 FQNEAQ. V shed 5 bases and J 7 bases; nucleotides not matched to a gene: 5. The CDR3 is made up of 14 amino acids. CDR3 in DNA: TGTGCCAGCAGCCATCCGGGACAGGGGAATGAGCAGTTCTTC. It yields the protein CASSHPGQGNEQFF.

The J gene is TRBJ2-3, the V gene TRBV11-3; D gene ambiguous. CDR1 SGHNT and CDR2 YENEEA come from the germline V gene. The CDR3 spans 13 residues. With 5 bases removed from V and 6 bases from J, the gap between germline ends came to 12 bases. CDR3 in amino acids: CASSPPSVDTQYF. The CDR3 nucleotides are TGTGCCAGCAGCCCCCCGAGTGTTGATACGCAGTATTTT.

This chain links TRBV24-1 with TRBJ2-1, with D possibly matching TRBD2 (6 bases). This CDR3 contains 14 residues. Per germline, CDR1 KGHDR and CDR2 SFDVKD. The ends were cut back, 2 bases at V and 9 bases at J, with 13 bases in the middle. DNA of the CDR3: TGTGCCACCAGTGATTCGAGCGGAGGGGTTGAGCAGTTCTTC. Amino acids: CATSDSSGGVEQFF.

The chain links TRBV7-9 to TRBJ1-5; D may be TRBD1 (5 bases). Germline V lookup: CDR1 SEHNR, CDR2 FQNEAQ (reference sequence). Trimming left V 3 bases short and J 3 bases short, with 6 bases between. CDR3 size: 13 residues. The CDR3 nucleotides read TGTGCCAGCAGCTTGACAGCCAATCAGCCCCAGCATTTT. Amino acid sequence: CASSLTANQPQHF.

The DNA of the CDR3 is TGTGCCAGCTCACCCAGGTACGCTGGGGCCAACGTCCTGACTTTC. Translation gives CASSPRYAGANVLTF. The rearrangement uses TRBV18 and TRBJ2-6; D gene uncertain. V was cut by 3 bases and J by 2 bases, with 8 bases left in between. CDR1 KGHSH and CDR2 LQKENI come from the germline V gene. CDR3 size: 15 residues.

The chain uses TRBV5-6 and TRBJ2-2; 14 nucleotides align to TRBD2. The CDR3 has 17 residues. CDR1 SGHDT and CDR2 YYEEEE come from the germline V gene. Losses at the gene ends were 4 bases for V and 6 bases for J; bases not matched to a gene: 8. Here the CDR3 reads CASSPGTSGSLAGELFF. In DNA, the CDR3 is TGTGCCAGCAGCCCAGGGACTAGCGGGAGTTTGGCCGGGGAGCTGTTTTTT.

The rearrangement links TRBV5-1 to TRBJ1-1; TRBD1 matches 7 bases. The CDR3 runs 15 residues. V was pared by 4 bases and J by 5 bases, with 11 bases of the junction left unmatched. Germline loops: CDR1 SGHRS, CDR2 YFSETQ. The CDR3 protein is CASSIEQGRVTEAFF. The DNA of the CDR3 is TGCGCCAGCAGCATAGAACAGGGGCGGGTGACTGAAGCTTTCTTT.

The chain employs TRBV19 and TRBJ1-3; 9 bases line up with TRBD1. The CDR3 has 16 amino acids. With 6 bases clipped from V and 4 bases from J, the junction kept 10 bases outside the gene matches. CDR1 and CDR2 (germline): LNHDA, SQIVND (reference sequence). CDR3: CASSRQGVSLGNTIYF. CDR3 nucleotides: TGTGCCAGTAGCCGACAGGGGGTCTCTCTGGGAAACACCATATATTTT. Full variable domain (remainder filled in from reference TRBV19 and TRBJ1-3): DGGITQSPKYLFRKEGQNVTLSCEQNLNHDAMYWYRQDPGQGLRLIYYSQIVNDFQKGDIAEGYSVSREKKESFPLTVTSAQKNPTAFYLCASSRQGVSLGNTIYFGEGSWLTVV.

This clone occurred once. The chain uses TRBV7-9 and TRBJ1-1; D not certain. Between the trimmed V and J ends, which lost 1 base and 5 bases, there was a span of 14 bases. Germline CDR1 and CDR2: SEHNR and FQNEAQ (reference sequence). This CDR3 has 15 residues. The CDR3 loop reads CASSLGDGGRTEAFF. In DNA, the CDR3 is TGTGCCAGCAGCTTAGGAGATGGAGGGCGTACTGAAGCTTTCTTT.